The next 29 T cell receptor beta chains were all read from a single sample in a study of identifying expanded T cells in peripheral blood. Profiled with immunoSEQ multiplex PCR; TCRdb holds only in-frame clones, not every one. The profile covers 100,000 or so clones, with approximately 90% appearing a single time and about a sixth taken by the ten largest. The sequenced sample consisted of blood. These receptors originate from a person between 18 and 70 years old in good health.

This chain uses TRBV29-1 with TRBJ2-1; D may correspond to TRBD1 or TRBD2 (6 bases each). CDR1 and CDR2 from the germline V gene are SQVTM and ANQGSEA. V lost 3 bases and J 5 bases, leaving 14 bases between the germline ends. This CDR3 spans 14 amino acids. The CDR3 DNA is TGCAGCGTTGATTCCGGGGGCCAGAACAATGAGCAGTTCTTC. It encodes CSVDSGGQNNEQFF.

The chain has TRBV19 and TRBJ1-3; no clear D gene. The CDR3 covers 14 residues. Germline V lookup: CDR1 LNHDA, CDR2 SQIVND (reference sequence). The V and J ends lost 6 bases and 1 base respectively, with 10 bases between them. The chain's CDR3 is CASRRKTSGNTIYF. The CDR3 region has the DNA TGTGCCAGTAGAAGAAAGACTTCTGGAAACACCATATATTTT.

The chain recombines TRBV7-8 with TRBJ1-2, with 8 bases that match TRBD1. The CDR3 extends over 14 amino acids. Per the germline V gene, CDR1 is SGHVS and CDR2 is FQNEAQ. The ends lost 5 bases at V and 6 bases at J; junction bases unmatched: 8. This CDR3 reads CASSKWVRGHGYTF. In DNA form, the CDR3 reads TGTGCCAGCAGCAAGTGGGTCAGGGGGCATGGCTACACCTTC.

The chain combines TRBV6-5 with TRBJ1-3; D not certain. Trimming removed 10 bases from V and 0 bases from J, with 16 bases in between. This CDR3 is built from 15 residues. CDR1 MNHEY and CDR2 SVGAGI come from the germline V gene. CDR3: CATKPQAVSGNTIYF. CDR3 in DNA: TGTGCCACCAAACCGCAGGCAGTCTCTGGAAACACCATATATTTT.

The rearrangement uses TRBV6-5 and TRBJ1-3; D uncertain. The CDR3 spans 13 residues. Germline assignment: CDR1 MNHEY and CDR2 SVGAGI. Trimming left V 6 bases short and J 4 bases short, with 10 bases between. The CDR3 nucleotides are TGTGCCAGCAGGTTGAACGGGGGAAACACCATATATTTT. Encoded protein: CASRLNGGNTIYF.

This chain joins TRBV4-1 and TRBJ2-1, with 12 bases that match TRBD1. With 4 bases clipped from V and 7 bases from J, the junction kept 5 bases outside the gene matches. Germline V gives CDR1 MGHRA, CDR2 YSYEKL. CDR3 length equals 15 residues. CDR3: CASSRGQGAWNEQFF. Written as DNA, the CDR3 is TGCGCCAGCAGCCGGGGACAGGGGGCTTGGAATGAGCAGTTCTTC.

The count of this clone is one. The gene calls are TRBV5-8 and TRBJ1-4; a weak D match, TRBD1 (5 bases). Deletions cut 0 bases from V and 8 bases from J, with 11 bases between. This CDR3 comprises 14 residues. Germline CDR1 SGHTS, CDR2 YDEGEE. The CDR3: CASSLDRGMEKLFF. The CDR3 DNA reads TGTGCCAGCAGCTTGGATCGGGGGATGGAAAAACTGTTTTTT.

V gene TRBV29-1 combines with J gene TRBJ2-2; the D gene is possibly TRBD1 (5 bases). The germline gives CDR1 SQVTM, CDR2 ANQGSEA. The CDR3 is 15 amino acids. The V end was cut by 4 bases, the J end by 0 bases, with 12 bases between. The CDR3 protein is CSVVSAGPNTGELFF. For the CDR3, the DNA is TGCAGCGTTGTGTCCGCAGGGCCGAACACCGGGGAGCTGTTTTTT.

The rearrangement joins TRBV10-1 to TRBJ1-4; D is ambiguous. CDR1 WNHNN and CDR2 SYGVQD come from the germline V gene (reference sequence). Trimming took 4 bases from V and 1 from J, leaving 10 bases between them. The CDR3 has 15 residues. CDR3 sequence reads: CASSAGVGTNEKLFF. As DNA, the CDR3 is TGCGCCAGCAGTGCTGGGGTTGGAACTAATGAAAAACTGTTTTTT.

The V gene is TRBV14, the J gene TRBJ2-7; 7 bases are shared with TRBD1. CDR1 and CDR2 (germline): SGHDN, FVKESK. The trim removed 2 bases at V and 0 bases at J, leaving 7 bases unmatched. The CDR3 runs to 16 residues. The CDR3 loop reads CASSQYTGTVSYEQYF. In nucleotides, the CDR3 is TGTGCCAGCAGCCAATACACCGGGACAGTCTCCTACGAGCAGTACTTC.

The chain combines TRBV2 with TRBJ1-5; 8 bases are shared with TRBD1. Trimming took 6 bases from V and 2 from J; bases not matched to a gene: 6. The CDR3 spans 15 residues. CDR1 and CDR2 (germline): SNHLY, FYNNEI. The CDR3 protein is CASSDRGRGNQPQHF. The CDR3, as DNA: TGTGCCAGCAGCGACAGGGGCAGGGGCAATCAGCCCCAGCATTTT.

The CDR3 DNA reads as TGTGCCAGCAGCTTATATATCGGTATGCCTAGCGGCACAGATACGCAGTATTTT. Its protein product is CASSLYIGMPSGTDTQYF. The chain uses TRBV7-9 and TRBJ2-3, with D possibly matching TRBD2 (6 bases). V was pared by 2 bases and J by 1 base, with 19 bases between. Germline values: CDR1 SEHNR, CDR2 FQNEAQ (reference sequence). This CDR3 has 18 amino acids.

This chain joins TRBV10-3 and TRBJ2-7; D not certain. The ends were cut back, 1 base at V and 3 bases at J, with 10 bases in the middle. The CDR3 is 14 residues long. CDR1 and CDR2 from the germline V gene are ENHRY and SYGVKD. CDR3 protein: CAISELTDIYEQYF. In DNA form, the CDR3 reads TGTGCCATCAGTGAGTTGACGGATATCTACGAGCAGTACTTC.

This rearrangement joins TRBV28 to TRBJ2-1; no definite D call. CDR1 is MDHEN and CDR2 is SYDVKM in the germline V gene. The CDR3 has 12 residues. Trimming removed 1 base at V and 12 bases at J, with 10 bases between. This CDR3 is CASSLSPGGQFF. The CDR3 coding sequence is TGTGCCAGCAGTTTATCCCCCGGTGGGCAGTTCTTC.

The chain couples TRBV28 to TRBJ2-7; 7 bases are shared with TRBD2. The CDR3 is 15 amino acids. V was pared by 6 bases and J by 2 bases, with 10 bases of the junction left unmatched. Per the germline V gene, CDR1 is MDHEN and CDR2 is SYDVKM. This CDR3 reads CASSPPWGGTYEQYF. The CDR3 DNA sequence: TGTGCCAGCAGCCCCCCTTGGGGGGGGACCTACGAGCAGTACTTC.

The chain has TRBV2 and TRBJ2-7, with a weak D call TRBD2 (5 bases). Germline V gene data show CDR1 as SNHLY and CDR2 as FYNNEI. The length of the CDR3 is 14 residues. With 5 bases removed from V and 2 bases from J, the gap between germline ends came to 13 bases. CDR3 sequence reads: CASSQNGETYEQYF. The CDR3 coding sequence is TGTGCCAGCAGTCAGAACGGGGAGACCTACGAGCAGTACTTC.

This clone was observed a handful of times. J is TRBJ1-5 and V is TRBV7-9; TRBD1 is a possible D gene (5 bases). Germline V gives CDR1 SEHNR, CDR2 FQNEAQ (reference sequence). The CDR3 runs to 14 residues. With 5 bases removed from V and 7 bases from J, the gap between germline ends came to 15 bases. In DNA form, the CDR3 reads TGTGCCAGCAGCCAGGGCGGGTTCGGACAGCCCCAGCATTTT. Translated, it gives CASSQGGFGQPQHF.

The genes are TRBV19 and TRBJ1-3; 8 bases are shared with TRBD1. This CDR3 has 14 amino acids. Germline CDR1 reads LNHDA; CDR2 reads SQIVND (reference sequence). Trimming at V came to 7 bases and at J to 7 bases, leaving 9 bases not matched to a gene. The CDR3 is CASTQGAPGNTIYF. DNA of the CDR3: TGTGCCAGTACCCAGGGGGCGCCGGGGAACACCATATATTTT.

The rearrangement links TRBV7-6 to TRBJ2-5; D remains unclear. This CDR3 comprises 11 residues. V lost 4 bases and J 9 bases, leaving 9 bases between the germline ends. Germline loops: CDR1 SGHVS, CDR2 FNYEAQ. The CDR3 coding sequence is TGTGCCAGCAGCTCCACCGGGTCCCAGTACTTC. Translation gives CASSSTGSQYF.

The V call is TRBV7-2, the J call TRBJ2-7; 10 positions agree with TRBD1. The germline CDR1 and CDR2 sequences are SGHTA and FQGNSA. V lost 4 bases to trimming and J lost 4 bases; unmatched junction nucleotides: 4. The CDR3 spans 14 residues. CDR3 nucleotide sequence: TGTGCCAGCAGCTCCGGGACAGGGGTTTACGAGCAGTACTTC. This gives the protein CASSSGTGVYEQYF.

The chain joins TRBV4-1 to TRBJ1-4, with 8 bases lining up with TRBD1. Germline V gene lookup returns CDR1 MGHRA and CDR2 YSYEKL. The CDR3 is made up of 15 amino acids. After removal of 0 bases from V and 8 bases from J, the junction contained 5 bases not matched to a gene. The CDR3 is CASSQEDRVGEKLFF. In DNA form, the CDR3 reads TGCGCCAGCAGCCAAGAGGACAGGGTAGGCGAAAAACTGTTTTTT.

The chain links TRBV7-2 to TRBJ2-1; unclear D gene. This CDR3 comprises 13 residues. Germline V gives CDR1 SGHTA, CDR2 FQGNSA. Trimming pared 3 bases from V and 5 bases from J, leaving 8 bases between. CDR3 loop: CASSFGYNNEQFF. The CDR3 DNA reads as TGTGCCAGCAGCTTCGGTTACAACAATGAGCAGTTCTTC.

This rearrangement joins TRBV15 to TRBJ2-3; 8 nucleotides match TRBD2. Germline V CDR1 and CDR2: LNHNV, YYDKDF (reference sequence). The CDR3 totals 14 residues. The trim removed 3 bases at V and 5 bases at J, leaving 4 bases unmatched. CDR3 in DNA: TGTGCCACCAGCAGTGCGGGGGGACGAGATACGCAGTATTTT. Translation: CATSSAGGRDTQYF.

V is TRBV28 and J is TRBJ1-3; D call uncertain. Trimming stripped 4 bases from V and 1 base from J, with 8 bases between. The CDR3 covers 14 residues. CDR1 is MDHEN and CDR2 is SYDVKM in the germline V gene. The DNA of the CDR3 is TGTGCCAGCAGTTCTAGGGCTTCTGGAAACACCATATATTTT. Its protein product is CASSSRASGNTIYF.

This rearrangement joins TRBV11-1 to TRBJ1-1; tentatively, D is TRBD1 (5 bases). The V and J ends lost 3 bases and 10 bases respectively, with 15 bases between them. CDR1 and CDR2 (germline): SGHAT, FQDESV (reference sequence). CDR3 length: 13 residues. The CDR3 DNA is TGTGCCAGCAGCTTTTACCGAGGCGGGACAGCTTTCTTT. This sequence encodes CASSFYRGGTAFF.

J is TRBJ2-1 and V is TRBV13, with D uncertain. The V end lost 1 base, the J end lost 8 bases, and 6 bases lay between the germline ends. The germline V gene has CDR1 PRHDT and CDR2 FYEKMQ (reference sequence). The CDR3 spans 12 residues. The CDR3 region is CASSLAGHEQFF. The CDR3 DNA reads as TGTGCCAGCAGCTTAGCAGGACATGAGCAGTTCTTC.

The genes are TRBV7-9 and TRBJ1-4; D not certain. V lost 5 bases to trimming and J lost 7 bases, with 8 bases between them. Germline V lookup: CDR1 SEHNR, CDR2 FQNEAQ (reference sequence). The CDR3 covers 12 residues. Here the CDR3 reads CASSTLGEKLFF. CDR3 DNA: TGTGCCAGCAGCACCTTGGGTGAAAAACTGTTTTTT.

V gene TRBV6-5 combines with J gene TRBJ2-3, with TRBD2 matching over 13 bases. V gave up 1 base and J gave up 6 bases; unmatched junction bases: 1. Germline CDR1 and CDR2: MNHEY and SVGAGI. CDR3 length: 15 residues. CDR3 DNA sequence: TGTGCCAGCAGTTACTGGGGACTAGCGGGGGATACGCAGTATTTT. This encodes CASSYWGLAGDTQYF.

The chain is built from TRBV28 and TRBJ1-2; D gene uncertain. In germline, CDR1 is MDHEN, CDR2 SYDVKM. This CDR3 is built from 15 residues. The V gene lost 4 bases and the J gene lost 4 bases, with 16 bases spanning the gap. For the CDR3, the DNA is TGTGCCAGCAGTTCACCCCTAGACGGATTCTATGGCTACACCTTC. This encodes CASSSPLDGFYGYTF.